The TCR beta chain described here comes from a study of T-cell memory formation after mild COVID-19 (dated by TCRdb to the early 2020s). Broadly, across the study: TCR sequence clusters from the two donors were largely donor specific. In a couple of donors, T-cell clones that expanded and contracted after mild COVID-19 were tracked by sequencing TCRalpha and TCRbeta repertoires over time. The cohort was made up of two young adult volunteers, one female and one male, who were previously healthy. Overall results and qualifications from the work: Some responding clones were found in pre-infection memory, which suggests that pre-existing cross-reactive memory T cells took part in the SARS-CoV-2 response. From day 15 to 85, contracting clones showed balanced CD4/CD8 phenotypes, whereas a second wave of clones that expanded from day 15 to 37 leaned towards CD4+. Whether the second-wave clones peaking on day 37 were SARS-CoV-2 specific was not confirmed. Only a couple of mild cases were covered in the study, and larger cohorts including severe cases with pre-infection samples were considered necessary. Contracting CD4+ clones appeared mostly in the CM and EM memory subsets, whereas CD8+ clones were enriched in EMRA.

Via the germline V gene (reference sequence), CDR1 is MNHEY and CDR2 SMNVEV. V was cut back by 4 bases and J by 5 bases, leaving a gap of 14 bases between them. The CDR3 spans 15 residues, from the cysteine through the phenylalanine. The CDR3 DNA has 45 bases and is translated from base 1. The listed sequencing device is Illumina NovaSeq 6000. Using 5'RACE with constant-segment primers, TCRalpha and TCRbeta cDNA libraries were constructed, with sample barcodes and unique molecular identifiers added in the process. Trizol reagent was used to extract RNA from every sample. Library amplification was performed in two PCR steps, and a second sample barcode and Illumina TruSeq adapters were introduced in the second step. The libraries were sequenced on an Illumina NovaSeq using 2 x 150 bp paired-end reads. The authors' pipeline ran thus. Reads were demultiplexed and collapsed into UMI-guided consensus sequences with migec v1.2.7. Using mixcr v2.1.11, UMI consensuses were aligned to TRA and TRB V and J templates and then assembled into clonotypes. A clonotype was counted as expanded or contracted only if both edgeR and NoisET called the change significant, with noise models trained on biological replicates. edgeR calls used a false discovery rate-adjusted p below 0.01 and a log2 fold-change threshold of 1. As an exploratory analysis of dynamics, PCA with hierarchical clustering was applied to max-normalized trajectories of the 1000 most abundant clonotypes. Separately sequenced CD4+ and CD8+ repertoires were used to assign the CD4 or CD8 phenotype of responding clones. Clones were called with MiXCR by TCRdb after fastp trimmed the public reads at Q25, and only in-frame beta chains were retained. Entries that share a CDR3 protein sequence are merged under the most common genes and DNA. The authors' filters were not applied to this entry. This sample gives 100,000 to 150,000 distinct CDR3 sequences in total; approximately 16% of them show up just once. The ten top clones hold approximately 15% of the sample.

Ficoll-Paque density gradient centrifugation was used to isolate PBMCs. This clonotype was counted many times. No cognate antigen has been identified for it. No much larger clone exists at a distance of one base, and base qualities are not known. The chain was built from TRBV27 and TRBJ2-2, with an unclear D gene assignment. The clonotype comes from an adult woman who had mild COVID-19 (a few samples of this study predate the infection). The sample titles of this study are shuffled in the database, so cell type and time point are left out; the donor was told from shared clones. Sequenced sample: PBMCs or a T cell subset sorted from them (not recorded which). The sequenced DNA: TGTGCCAGCAGTTGGGCACCCGCAGTAACCGGGGAGCTGTTTTTT. It translates to CASSWAPAVTGELFF.